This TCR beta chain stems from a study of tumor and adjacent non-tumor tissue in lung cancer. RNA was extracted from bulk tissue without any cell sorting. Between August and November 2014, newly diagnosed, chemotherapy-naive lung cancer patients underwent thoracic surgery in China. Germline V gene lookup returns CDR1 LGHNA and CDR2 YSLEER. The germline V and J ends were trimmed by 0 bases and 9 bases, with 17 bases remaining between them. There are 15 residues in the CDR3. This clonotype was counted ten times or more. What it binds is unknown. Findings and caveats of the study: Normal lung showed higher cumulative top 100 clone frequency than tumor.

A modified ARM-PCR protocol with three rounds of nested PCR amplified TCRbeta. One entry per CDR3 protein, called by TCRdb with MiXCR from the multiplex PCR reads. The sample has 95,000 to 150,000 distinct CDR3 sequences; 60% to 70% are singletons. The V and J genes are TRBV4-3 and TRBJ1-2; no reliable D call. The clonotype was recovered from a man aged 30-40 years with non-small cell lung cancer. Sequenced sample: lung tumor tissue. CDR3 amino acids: CASSQDWAVGPSYTF. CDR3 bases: TGCGCCAGCAGCCAAGATTGGGCAGTCGGCCCGAGCTACACCTTC.